This TCR beta chain derives from a study of cytomegalovirus exposure and HLA in healthy donors. Researchers ran the PCR with 60 Vbeta and 13 Jbeta primers. Data came from immunoSEQ multiplex PCR; TCRdb stores just in-frame clones and leaves some out. The table shows about 130,000 clones, with 83% occurring only once. CDR3 size: 14 residues. The germline gives CDR1 LNHDA, CDR2 SQIVND (reference sequence). V lost 3 bases to trimming and J lost 1 base, with 7 bases between them. The TCR originated in a woman aged 35 to 49 in good health and CMV-seropositive. Sequencing input: PBMCs. The genes are TRBV19 and TRBJ2-1; possibly TRBD1 for D (5 bases). CDR3 in DNA: TGTGCCAGTAGTATGACAGATTCCTACAATGAGCAGTTCTTC. Its translation is CASSMTDSYNEQFF.